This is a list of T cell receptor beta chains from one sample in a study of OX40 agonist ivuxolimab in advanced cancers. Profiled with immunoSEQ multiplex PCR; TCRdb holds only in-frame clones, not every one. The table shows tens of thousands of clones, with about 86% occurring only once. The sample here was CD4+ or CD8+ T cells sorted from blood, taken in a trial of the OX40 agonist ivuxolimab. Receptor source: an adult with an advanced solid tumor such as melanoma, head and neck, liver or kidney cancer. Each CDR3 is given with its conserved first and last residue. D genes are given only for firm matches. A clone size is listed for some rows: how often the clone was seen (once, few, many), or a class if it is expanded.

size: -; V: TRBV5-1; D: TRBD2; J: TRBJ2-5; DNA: TGCGCCAGCAGCTTGGTGTGGGGTAGCGGGGGGTCGGAAGAGACCCAGTACTTC; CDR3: CASSLVWGSGGSEETQYF
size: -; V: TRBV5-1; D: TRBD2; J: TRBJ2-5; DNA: TGCGCCAGCAGCTTGGCTAGCGGAGAGACCCAGTACTTC; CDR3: CASSLASGETQYF
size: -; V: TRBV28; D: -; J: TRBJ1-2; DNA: TGTGCCAGCAGCCATGGGACGAAGTATGGCTACACCTTC; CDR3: CASSHGTKYGYTF
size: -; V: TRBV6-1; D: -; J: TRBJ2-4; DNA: TGTGCCAGCAGTTCGAGCCAGGGGAACATTCAGTACTTC; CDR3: CASSSSQGNIQYF
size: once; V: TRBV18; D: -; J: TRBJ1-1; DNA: TGTGCCAGCTCATCAGTTCGGGCGGTTGGCACTGAAGCTTTCTTT; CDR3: CASSSVRAVGTEAFF
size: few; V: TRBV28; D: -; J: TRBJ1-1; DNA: TGTGCCAGCAGGTTTGGAGGGCCTGAAGCTTTCTTT; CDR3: CASRFGGPEAFF
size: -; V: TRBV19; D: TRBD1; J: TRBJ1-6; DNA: TGTGCCAGTACCGACAGGGGTTTTGGCAATTCACCCCTCCACTTT; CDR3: CASTDRGFGNSPLHF
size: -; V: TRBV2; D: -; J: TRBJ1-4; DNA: TGTGCCACTCGAGGGAGTGCAACTAATGAAAAACTGTTTTTT; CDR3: CATRGSATNEKLFF
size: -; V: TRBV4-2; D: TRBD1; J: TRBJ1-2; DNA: TGTGCCAGCAGCCAGGCGACCGGGACAGTCCTTCGGGGAGGCTACACCTTC; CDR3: CASSQATGTVLRGGYTF
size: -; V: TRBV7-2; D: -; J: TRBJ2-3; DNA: TGTGCCAGCAGCTTTGCGTTCGATACGCAGTATTTT; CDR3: CASSFAFDTQYF
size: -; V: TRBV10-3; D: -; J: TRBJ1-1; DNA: TGTGCCATCAACACGGGTGGGGGCACTGAAGCTTTCTTT; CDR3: CAINTGGGTEAFF
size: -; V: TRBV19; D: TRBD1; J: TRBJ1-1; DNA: TGTGCCAGTAGTATCCGGGACAGGGGCACTGAAGCTTTCTTT; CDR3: CASSIRDRGTEAFF
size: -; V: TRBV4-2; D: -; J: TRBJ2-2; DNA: TGTGCCAGCAGCCAAGTTCCAGGGTGGAGCACCGGGGAGCTGTTTTTT; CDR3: CASSQVPGWSTGELFF
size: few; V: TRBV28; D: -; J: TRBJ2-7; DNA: TGTGCCAGCAGGAATTTAGGGGGAAGCGAGCAGTACTTC; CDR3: CASRNLGGSEQYF
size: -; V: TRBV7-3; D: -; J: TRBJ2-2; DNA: TGTGCCAGCACCCAAGGGTTGGGCACCGGGGAGCTGTTTTTT; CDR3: CASTQGLGTGELFF
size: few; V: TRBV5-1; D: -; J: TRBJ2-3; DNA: TGCGCCAGCAGCTTATCCCCAGGGTTCCCAGATACGCAGTATTTT; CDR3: CASSLSPGFPDTQYF
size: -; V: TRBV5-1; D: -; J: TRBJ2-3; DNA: TGCGCCAGCAGCTTGGTCGGGGCTAGCACAGATACGCAGTATTTT; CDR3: CASSLVGASTDTQYF
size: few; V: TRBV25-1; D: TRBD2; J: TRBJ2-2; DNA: TGTGCCAGCAGTGAACCTAGGCTAGCGGGGACCGGGGAGCTGTTTTTT; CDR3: CASSEPRLAGTGELFF
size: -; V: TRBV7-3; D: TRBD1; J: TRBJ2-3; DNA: TGTGCCAGCAGCACCCCGGGACAGGATACGCAGTATTTT; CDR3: CASSTPGQDTQYF
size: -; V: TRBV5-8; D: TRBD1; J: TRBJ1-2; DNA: TGTGCCAGCAGCGCCCCGCCGGACAGGGTAGCTTACTATGGCTACACCTTC; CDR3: CASSAPPDRVAYYGYTF
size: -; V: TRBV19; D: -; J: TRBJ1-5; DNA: TGTGCCAGTAGTATAAGGGGGGGGCAGAGCAATCAGCCCCAGCATTTT; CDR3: CASSIRGGQSNQPQHF
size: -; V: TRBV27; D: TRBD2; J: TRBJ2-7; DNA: TGTGCCAGCAGGAGAGCGGGAAGCTCCTACGAGCAGTACTTC; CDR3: CASRRAGSSYEQYF
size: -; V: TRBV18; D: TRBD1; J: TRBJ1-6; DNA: TGTGCCAGCTCACCCAAATCGACAGGGGATAATTCACCCCTCCACTTT; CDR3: CASSPKSTGDNSPLHF
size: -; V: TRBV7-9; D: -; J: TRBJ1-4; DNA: TGTGCCAGCAGCTCCCTACATTCAACTAATGAAAAACTGTTTTTT; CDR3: CASSSLHSTNEKLFF
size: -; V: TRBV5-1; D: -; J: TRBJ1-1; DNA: TGCGCCAGCAGCTCTACGTACACAGGTTTTCAGGGAGCTTTCTTT; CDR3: CASSSTYTGFQGAFF
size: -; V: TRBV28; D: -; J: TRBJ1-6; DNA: TGTGCCAGCAGTTTACCCTCAGATTCACCCCTCCACTTT; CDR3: CASSLPSDSPLHF
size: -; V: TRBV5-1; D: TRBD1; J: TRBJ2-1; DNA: TGCGCCAGCAGCTTGGACAGGGGCCTGCATGAGCAGTTCTTC; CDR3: CASSLDRGLHEQFF
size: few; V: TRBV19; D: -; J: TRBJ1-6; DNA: TGTGCCAGTAGTATTTTACAGGGAAATTCACCCCTCCACTTT; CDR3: CASSILQGNSPLHF
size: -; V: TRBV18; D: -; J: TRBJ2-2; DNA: TGTGCCAGCTCATCACGGCTGAGTGGAGGAACCGGGGAGCTGTTTTTT; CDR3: CASSSRLSGGTGELFF
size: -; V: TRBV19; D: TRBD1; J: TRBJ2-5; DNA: TGTGCCAGTAGTGTCTCGGGACAGGCGCAAGAGACCCAGTACTTC; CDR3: CASSVSGQAQETQYF
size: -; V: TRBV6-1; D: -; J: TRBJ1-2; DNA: TGTGCCAGCAGTGAAGCTGGGACTACTGGCGGCTACACCTTC; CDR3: CASSEAGTTGGYTF
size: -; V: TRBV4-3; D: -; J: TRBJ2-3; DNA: TGCGCCAGCAGCCTTGGAGCCCCTGGGACAGATACGCAGTATTTT; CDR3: CASSLGAPGTDTQYF
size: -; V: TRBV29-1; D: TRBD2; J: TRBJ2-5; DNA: TGCAGCGTTGAAGAAACCGGGAGGTTCCAGTACTTC; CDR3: CSVEETGRFQYF
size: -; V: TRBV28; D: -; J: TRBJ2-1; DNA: TGTGCCAGCAGTTCTCCCGGGACCCAGAACAATGAGCAGTTCTTC; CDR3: CASSSPGTQNNEQFF
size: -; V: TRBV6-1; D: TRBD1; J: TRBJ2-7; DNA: TGTGCCAGCAGTGCATCGGGACAGGGGGAGCAGTACTTC; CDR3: CASSASGQGEQYF
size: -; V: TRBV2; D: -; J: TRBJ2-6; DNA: TGTGCCTCCCGTAGTTTGAACGGGGCCAACGTCCTGACTTTC; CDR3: CASRSLNGANVLTF
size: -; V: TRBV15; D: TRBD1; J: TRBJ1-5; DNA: TGTGCCACCAGCGGCGGGGACAGGGAAAATCAGCCCCAGCATTTT; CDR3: CATSGGDRENQPQHF
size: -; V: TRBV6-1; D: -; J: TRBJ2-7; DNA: TGTGCCAGCAGTGTATGGGATTACGAGCAGTACTTC; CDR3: CASSVWDYEQYF
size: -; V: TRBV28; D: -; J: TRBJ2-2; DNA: TGTGCCAGCACGCCCTCTGTTTCGAACACCGGGGAGCTGTTTTTT; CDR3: CASTPSVSNTGELFF
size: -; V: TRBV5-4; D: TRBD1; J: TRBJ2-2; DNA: TGTGCCAGCAGCAACCCTCGGAACAGGCGCCCCACAGGGGGCACCGGGGAGCTGTTTTTT; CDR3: CASSNPRNRRPTGGTGELFF
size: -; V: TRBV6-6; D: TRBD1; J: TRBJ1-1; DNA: TGTGCCAGCAGTTACCCAGGGGGCACTGAAGCTTTCTTT; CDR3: CASSYPGGTEAFF
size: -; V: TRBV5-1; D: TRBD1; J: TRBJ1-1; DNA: TGCGCCAGCAGGGGGGCGAGGGGGCCTAACACTGAAGCTTTCTTT; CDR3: CASRGARGPNTEAFF
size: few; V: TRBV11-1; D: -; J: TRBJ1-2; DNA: TGTGCCAGCAGCCCCGAGACAGCCTTGGATGGCTACACCTTC; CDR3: CASSPETALDGYTF
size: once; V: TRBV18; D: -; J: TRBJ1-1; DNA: TGTGCCAGCTCACCACGCGAGAGAACGAACACTGAAGCTTTCTTT; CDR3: CASSPRERTNTEAFF
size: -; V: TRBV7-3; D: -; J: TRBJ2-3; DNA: TGTGCCAGCAGCCCCCAGGGGAGTATAGATACGCAGTATTTT; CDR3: CASSPQGSIDTQYF
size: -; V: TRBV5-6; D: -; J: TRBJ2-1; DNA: TGTGCCAGCAGCTTCAGAGGCGAGCAGTTCTTC; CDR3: CASSFRGEQFF
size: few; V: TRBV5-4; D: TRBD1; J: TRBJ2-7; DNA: TGTGCCAGCAGCTGGGACAGGGATGGGTACGAGCAGTACTTC; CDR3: CASSWDRDGYEQYF
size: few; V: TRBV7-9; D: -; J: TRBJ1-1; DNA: TGTGCCAGCAGCCCCGTTTACGGTCAGGGAAACACTGAAGCTTTCTTT; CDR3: CASSPVYGQGNTEAFF
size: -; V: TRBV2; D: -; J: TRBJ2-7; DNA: TGTGCCAGCAGGATCCGGGACGATAAGCAGTACTTC; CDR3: CASRIRDDKQYF
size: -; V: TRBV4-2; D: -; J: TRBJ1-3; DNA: TGTGCCAGCAGCCAAGAAAAGACTTCGGGAAACACCATATATTTT; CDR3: CASSQEKTSGNTIYF